The 26 T cell receptor beta chains listed next were all sequenced from one sample in a study of response to subunit inactivated influenza vaccine. TCRdb re-analysed the RT-PCR reads in MiXCR, keeping a single row per CDR3 protein. The table records hundreds of thousands of distinct CDR3 sequences, 7.6% of them present only once. This material consisted of PBMCs from blood, taken roughly 24 months after vaccination. The origin of the receptors is a man aged 50-75 years who received an inactivated influenza vaccine.

This clonotype has at least ten counts. The V call is TRBV20-1, the J call TRBJ2-7; D ambiguous. The CDR3 length is 13 residues. Trimming removed 0 bases at V and 2 bases at J, with 8 bases between. CDR1 is DFQATT and CDR2 is SNEGSKA in the germline V gene (reference sequence). The CDR3 spells CSARDTKTYEQYF. CDR3 sequence (DNA): TGCAGTGCTAGAGATACGAAAACCTACGAGCAGTACTTC.

Ten or more counts support this clonotype. The chain is built from TRBV12-3 or TRBV12-4 and TRBJ1-1; a weak D match, TRBD1 (6 bases). This CDR3 region has 14 residues. The V and J ends lost 2 bases and 5 bases respectively, with 12 bases between them. The CDR3 sequence: CASSLSQGRTEAFF. CDR3 bases: TGTGCCAGCAGTTTATCACAGGGAAGAACTGAAGCTTTCTTT.

The rearrangement joins TRBV7-2 to TRBJ2-7; either TRBD1 or TRBD2 may fit D (5 bases each). V dropped 5 bases and J dropped 6 bases, with 11 bases sitting between them. The germline CDR1 and CDR2 sequences are SGHTA and FQGNSA. This CDR3 has 12 residues. The CDR3 loop reads CASSAPGLEQYF. DNA for the CDR3: TGTGCCAGCAGCGCCCCGGGGCTCGAGCAGTACTTC. Full variable domain (missing parts from reference TRBV7-2 and TRBJ2-7): GAGVSQSPSNKVTEKGKDVELRCDPISGHTALYWYRQSLGQGLEFLIYFQGNSAPDKSGLPSDRFSAERTGGSVSTLTIQRTQQEDSAVYLCASSAPGLEQYFGPGTRLTVT.

This clonotype appeared a few times. The chain combines TRBV4-2 with TRBJ1-2; D unclear. Trimming removed 5 bases at V and 7 bases at J, with 8 bases between. Germline loops: CDR1 LGHNA, CDR2 YNFKEQ. The CDR3 spans 11 residues. CDR3 nucleotide sequence: TGTGCCAGCAGCGGTGTATCTGGCTACACCTTC. Its protein product is CASSGVSGYTF.

This clonotype was picked up many times. This chain uses TRBV20-1 with TRBJ1-1; no definite D call. The CDR3 extends over 14 amino acids. Trimming removed 6 bases from V and 3 bases from J, with 17 bases in between. Germline-derived CDR1 and CDR2 are DFQATT and SNEGSKA (reference sequence). CDR3 DNA: TGCAGTGCGAAAACTTACCTTAGTGACACTGAAGCTTTCTTT. It encodes CSAKTYLSDTEAFF.

This clonotype came up many times. V gene TRBV12-3 or TRBV12-4 combines with J gene TRBJ1-4; D is perhaps TRBD1 (5 bases). V was cut by 3 bases and J by 7 bases, with 12 bases left in between. CDR3 length: 14 residues. The CDR3 loop reads CASSFRGGGEKLFF. CDR3 sequence (DNA): TGTGCCAGCAGTTTTCGGGGGGGTGGTGAAAAACTGTTTTTT.

This clonotype was observed a few times. The rearrangement joins TRBV7-8 to TRBJ2-2, with TRBD1 matching 7 bases. This CDR3 contains 15 residues. Germline-derived CDR1 and CDR2 are SGHVS and FQNEAQ. J was trimmed by 2 bases and V by 11 bases; bases with no gene match: 11. CDR3 sequence (DNA): TGTGCCGGGAGTAGGGGACAGATTAACACCGGGGAGCTGTTTTTT. This codes for CAGSRGQINTGELFF. The full variable domain, rest sourced from reference TRBV7-8 and TRBJ2-2, is GAGVSQSPRYKVAKRGQDVALRCDPISGHVSLFWYQQALGQGPEFLTYFQNEAQLDKSGLPSDRFFAERPEGSVSTLKIQRTQQEDSAVYLCAGSRGQINTGELFFGEGSRLTVL.

The genes are TRBV4-1 and TRBJ2-6, with D perhaps being TRBD1 or TRBD2 (5 bases each). The V and J ends lost 3 bases and 1 base respectively, with 25 bases between them. This CDR3 spans 21 amino acids. Per germline, CDR1 MGHRA and CDR2 YSYEKL. The CDR3 here is CASSQDTPGRVFGSGANVLTF. Here the CDR3 DNA reads TGCGCCAGCAGCCAGGACACCCCGGGACGGGTTTTTGGGTCTGGGGCCAACGTCCTGACTTTC.

As concerns this clonotype: Compared with germline, one end of the junction differs, possibly owing to a read error. The rearrangement links TRBV7-7 to TRBJ2-5; perhaps TRBD2 as D (7 bases). The CDR3 length is 15 residues. Germline V lookup: CDR1 SSHAT, CDR2 FNYEAQ (reference sequence). Here the CDR3 DNA reads TGTGCTAGCAGCTTAGGAGAGGGGGGGCCCGAGACCCAGTACTTC. Encoded protein: CASSLGEGGPETQYF.

The V and J genes are TRBV5-1 and TRBJ2-7; D might be TRBD1 (5 bases). Germline loops: CDR1 SGHRS, CDR2 YFSETQ. CDR3 length: 14 amino acids. Deletions cut 0 bases from V and 3 bases from J, with 10 bases between. The CDR3 reads CASSLVGDLYEQYF. The CDR3 nucleotides read TGCGCCAGCAGCTTGGTAGGGGATCTCTACGAGCAGTACTTC.

In its sample, this clonotype was seen a few times. The J gene is TRBJ2-2, the V gene TRBV20-1; D may be TRBD2 (7 bases). Per germline, CDR1 DFQATT and CDR2 SNEGSKA (reference sequence). The CDR3 covers 16 residues. CDR3 protein: CSAEGEGTSKTGELFF. In DNA form, the CDR3 reads TGCAGCGCAGAGGGGGAGGGGACGTCAAAAACCGGGGAGCTGTTTTTT.

This clonotype was picked up a small number of times. The chain links TRBV19 to TRBJ2-2; D ambiguous. The V end was cut by 4 bases, the J end by 0 bases, with 12 bases between. CDR3 size: 16 residues. The germline CDR1 and CDR2 sequences are LNHDA and SQIVND (reference sequence). The CDR3 is CASSKGRIANTGELFF. The CDR3 DNA reads as TGTGCCAGTAGTAAGGGCAGGATCGCGAACACCGGGGAGCTGTTTTTT.

The chain recombines TRBV5-6 with TRBJ1-2; 7 bases fit TRBD1. Losses at the gene ends were 0 bases for V and 0 bases for J; bases not matched to a gene: 5. The CDR3 has 16 amino acids. Germline V gene data show CDR1 as SGHDT and CDR2 as YYEEEE. The DNA for the CDR3 is TGTGCCAGCAGCTTGGTTTGGGACAGCTCTAACTATGGCTACACCTTC. This sequence encodes CASSLVWDSSNYGYTF.

The sample holds many counts of this clonotype. This rearrangement joins TRBV5-5 to TRBJ2-1; TRBD2 might be the D (6 bases). V gave up 0 bases and J gave up 4 bases, with 11 bases separating them. Germline CDR1 reads SGHKS; CDR2 reads YYEKEE (reference sequence). The CDR3 is 15 residues long. This CDR3 is CASSLGGTPYNEQFF. As DNA, the CDR3 is TGTGCCAGCAGCTTGGGGGGGACTCCATACAATGAGCAGTTCTTC.

This clonotype was seen many times. The rearrangement joins TRBV20-1 to TRBJ2-1, with D uncertain. V was cut by 2 bases and J by 3 bases, with 14 bases left in between. Germline V gene lookup returns CDR1 DFQATT and CDR2 SNEGSKA (reference sequence). The CDR3 has 15 amino acids. CDR3 DNA sequence: TGCAGTGCTAGATCGCGCTCGGACCGCTACAATGAGCAGTTCTTC. Translating it yields CSARSRSDRYNEQFF.

V and J are TRBV20-1 and TRBJ1-1, with D perhaps TRBD1 (5 bases). CDR1 DFQATT and CDR2 SNEGSKA come from the germline V gene (reference sequence). This CDR3 region has 14 residues. V lost 8 bases, J lost 4 bases, and 20 bases lay in between. DNA for the CDR3: TGCAGTTTTCGGGCCGGCCCCGGGACCACTGAAGCTTTCTTT. Encoded protein: CSFRAGPGTTEAFF.

This clonotype has a handful of counts. J is TRBJ2-3 and V is TRBV5-1, with D uncertain. The CDR3 spans 11 residues. Per the germline V gene, CDR1 is SGHRS and CDR2 is YFSETQ. The V end lost 7 bases, the J end lost 5 bases, and 8 bases lay between the germline ends. CDR3: CASGMEDTQYF. In DNA form, the CDR3 reads TGCGCCAGCGGAATGGAAGATACGCAGTATTTT.

This clonotype was recorded a few times. The V and J genes are TRBV20-1 and TRBJ2-1; 8 bases map to TRBD2. Trimming at V came to 3 bases and at J to 10 bases, leaving 5 bases not matched to a gene. The CDR3 totals 12 residues. Per the germline V gene, CDR1 is DFQATT and CDR2 is SNEGSKA (reference sequence). The CDR3 spells CSASGGAKEQFF. The DNA for the CDR3 is TGCAGTGCTAGCGGGGGGGCTAAGGAGCAGTTCTTC.

The table lists this clonotype with many counts. The chain joins TRBV2 to TRBJ2-7, with 7 bases fitting TRBD1. In germline, CDR1 is SNHLY, CDR2 FYNNEI. Trimming took 2 bases from V and 4 from J; bases not matched to a gene: 2. This CDR3 region has 13 residues. Here the CDR3 reads CASSESRGYEQYF. CDR3 coding DNA: TGTGCCAGCAGTGAATCCAGGGGGTACGAGCAGTACTTC.

This clonotype was counted only a few times. The chain combines TRBV6-2 or TRBV6-3 with TRBJ2-2, with a weak D call TRBD2 (5 bases). V was shortened by 6 bases and J by 7 bases, with 12 bases between the two germline ends. The germline V gene has CDR1 MNHEY and CDR2 SVGEGT. The CDR3 spans 13 residues. CDR3 sequence: CASRAGGSGELFF. CDR3 DNA sequence: TGTGCCAGCAGGGCTGGTGGGAGCGGGGAGCTGTTTTTT.

The gene calls are TRBV7-2 and TRBJ1-4, with D perhaps matching TRBD1 (6 bases). V lost 1 base, J lost 4 bases, and 13 bases lay in between. Germline assignment: CDR1 SGHTA and CDR2 FQGNSA. This CDR3 spans 16 amino acids. The CDR3: CASSLGRSGDNEKLFF. CDR3 nucleotides: TGTGCCAGCAGCTTAGGGCGGTCAGGGGATAATGAAAAACTGTTTTTT.

Only a few counts were recorded for this clonotype. V usage is TRBV6-1 and J usage is TRBJ1-2; tentative D call: TRBD1 (5 bases). This CDR3 spans 15 amino acids. Germline V gene data show CDR1 as MNHNS and CDR2 as SASEGT. The V end was cut by 6 bases, the J end by 8 bases, with 22 bases between. DNA for the CDR3: TGTGCCAGCAGCCAAATACTCGGGCAGGGAATAGGCTACACCTTC. Amino acids: CASSQILGQGIGYTF.

Turning to this clonotype: A much more abundant neighbour one base away suggests this may be a read error. V is TRBV30 and J is TRBJ2-1; 9 positions agree with TRBD2. The CDR3 is 15 residues long. Germline CDR1 reads GTSNPN; CDR2 reads SVGIG (reference sequence). CDR3 coding DNA: TGTGCCTGGAGTGTAAGCCTAGCGGGGTACAGTGAGCAGTTCTTC. Protein sequence: CAWSVSLAGYSEQFF.

This clonotype has a count of ten or more. The chain is built from TRBV28 and TRBJ2-2; D could derive from TRBD1 or TRBD2 (5 bases each). This CDR3 comprises 15 residues. Germline values: CDR1 MDHEN, CDR2 SYDVKM. The V and J ends lost 5 bases and 4 bases respectively, with 14 bases between them. The CDR3 region has the DNA TGTGCCAGCAGTCCACTCCCAGGGAGCACCGGGGAGCTGTTTTTT. Its protein product is CASSPLPGSTGELFF.

This clonotype showed up just a few times. CDR3 residues: CSVGVLEGTQYF. The CDR3 DNA follows: TGCAGCGTTGGGGTGCTTGAGGGGACCCAGTACTTC. This sequence joins TRBV29-1 and TRBJ2-5, with D perhaps TRBD2 (5 bases). This CDR3 region has 12 residues. Trimming removed 4 bases from V and 7 bases from J, with 13 bases in between. From germline, CDR1 is SQVTM and CDR2 ANQGSEA.

This clonotype was counted between two and nine times. A read error may account for a junction end that differs from germline. V and J are TRBV6-2 or TRBV6-3 and TRBJ1-2, with D tentatively TRBD1 (5 bases). Per germline, CDR1 MNHEY and CDR2 SVGEGT. This CDR3 contains 11 residues. The CDR3 nucleotides are TGTGCCAGCAGAGACCTGGGACCTCCAGTCTTC. It specifies CASRDLGPPVF.